The 7 T cell receptor beta chains below were found in one sample sequenced in a study of T cells after yellow fever vaccination (dated by TCRdb to the late 2010s). The intended sense of this specimen's treatment or condition label: live attenuated yellow fever vaccine strain. The library was built by means of 5' RACE. The listed sequencing device is Illumina HiSeq 2500. TCRdb cleaned the public reads at Q25 with fastp, built clones with MiXCR and kept in-frame beta chains. Every distinct CDR3 protein forms one entry, paired with its most common genes and DNA. The sample data list approximately 550,000 distinct CDR3 sequences, and 13% of these were observed just once. The ten top clones hold roughly an eighth of the sample. The source was PBMCs, collected on the day of the yellow fever booster vaccination. These TCRs come from a man aged 25 to 40 who received the YFV17D yellow fever vaccine.

This clonotype was counted between two and nine times. This chain uses TRBV19 with TRBJ2-2; 7 positions agree with TRBD2. Trimming at V came to 7 bases and at J to 3 bases, leaving 14 bases not matched to a gene. Germline lookup yields CDR1 LNHDA and CDR2 SQIVND (reference sequence). CDR3 length equals 17 residues. In nucleotides, the CDR3 is TGTGCCAGTACCGGTCTAGCGGCTGGTCGAGACACCGGGGAGCTGTTTTTT. As protein: CASTGLAAGRDTGELFF.

There are a few counts of this clonotype. This chain joins TRBV7-2 and TRBJ2-2; tentatively, D is TRBD1 (5 bases). V lost 1 base and J lost 1, with 13 bases in between. Germline V lookup: CDR1 SGHTA, CDR2 FQGNSA. The CDR3 contains 17 residues. The CDR3 sequence is CASSLVGLGQNTGELFF. The CDR3 region has the DNA TGTGCCAGCAGCTTAGTGGGGTTGGGGCAGAACACCGGGGAGCTGTTTTTT.

In this sample, this clonotype turned up a few times. J is TRBJ2-1 and V is TRBV28; tentatively, D is TRBD2 (5 bases). Germline CDR1 reads MDHEN; CDR2 reads SYDVKM. This CDR3 is built from 12 residues. Trimming removed 4 bases at V and 9 bases at J, with 10 bases between. CDR3 sequence (DNA): TGTGCCAGCAGTTCTACCCGGGGTGAGCAGTTCTTC. It codes for CASSSTRGEQFF. The variable domain in full, with the rest retrieved from reference TRBV28 and TRBJ2-1, is DVKVTQSSRYLVKRTGEKVFLECVQDMDHENMFWYRQDPGLGLRLIYFSYDVKMKEKGDIPEGYSVSREKKERFSLILESASTNQTSMYLCASSSTRGEQFFGPGTRLTVL.

The chain joins TRBV19 to TRBJ2-7; D tentatively reads TRBD1 or TRBD2 (7 bases each). The length of the CDR3 is 15 residues. The germline CDR1 and CDR2 sequences are LNHDA and SQIVND (reference sequence). V was cut by 8 bases and J by 0 bases, with 17 bases left in between. The CDR3 nucleotides read TGTGCCAGTTCCCGCGGGGGACAGAGCTCCTACGAGCAGTACTTC. Its translation: CASSRGGQSSYEQYF.

This clonotype has only a few counts. The chain recombines TRBV14 with TRBJ1-5; D call uncertain. This CDR3 comprises 14 residues. V was clipped by 2 bases and J by 9 bases, with 14 bases between them. CDR1 is SGHDN, CDR2 FVKESK, per germline. The CDR3 region is CASSQFPNDGPQHF. CDR3 DNA sequence: TGTGCCAGCAGCCAATTTCCCAACGATGGGCCCCAGCATTTT. The variable domain in full, completed from reference TRBV14 and TRBJ1-5, reads EAGVTQFPSHSVIEKGQTVTLRCDPISGHDNLYWYRRVMGKEIKFLLHFVKESKQDESGMPNNRFLAERTGGTYSTLKVQPAELEDSGVYFCASSQFPNDGPQHFGDGTRLSIL.

This clonotype was picked up a small number of times. V gene TRBV4-3 combines with J gene TRBJ2-1; 10 bases map to TRBD2. This CDR3 comprises 16 residues. Trimming cost V 3 bases and J 9 bases; bases outside gene matches: 11. Looked up from germline, CDR1 is LGHNA and CDR2 is YSLEER. For the CDR3, the DNA is TGCGCCAGCAGCCACCTTGGACTAGCGGAACTGGGTGAGCAGTTCTTC. It translates to CASSHLGLAELGEQFF.

This clonotype was detected a few times. The rearrangement joins TRBV9 to TRBJ2-1, with a weak D call TRBD1 (6 bases). The CDR3 loop spans 12 amino acids. Germline V gene data show CDR1 as SGDLS and CDR2 as YYNGEE. Trimming took off 2 bases at V and 11 bases at J, with 11 bases between the two ends. CDR3 residues: CASSVPGDKQFF. Written as DNA, the CDR3 is TGTGCCAGCAGCGTTCCAGGGGATAAGCAGTTCTTC. The full variable domain, rest sourced from reference TRBV9 and TRBJ2-1, is DSGVTQTPKHLITATGQRVTLRCSPRSGDLSVYWYQQSLDQGLQFLIQYYNGEERAKGNILERFSAQQFPDLHSELNLSSLELGDSALYFCASSVPGDKQFFGPGTRLTVL.